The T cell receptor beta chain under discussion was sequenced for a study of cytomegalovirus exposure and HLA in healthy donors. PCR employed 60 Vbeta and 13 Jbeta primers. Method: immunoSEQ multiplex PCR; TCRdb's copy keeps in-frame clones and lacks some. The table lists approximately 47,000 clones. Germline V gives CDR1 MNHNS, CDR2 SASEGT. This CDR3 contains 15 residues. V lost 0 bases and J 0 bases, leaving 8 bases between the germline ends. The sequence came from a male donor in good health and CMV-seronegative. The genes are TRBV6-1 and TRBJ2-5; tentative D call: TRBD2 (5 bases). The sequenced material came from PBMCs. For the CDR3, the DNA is TGTGCCAGCAGTGAAGCCCCGGGGAACCAAGAGACCCAGTACTTC. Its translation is CASSEAPGNQETQYF.